This entry lists 25 T cell receptor beta chains sequenced from one sample in a study of T-cell reconstitution after alpha-beta-depleted transplantation in children. Preparation of the TCRbeta library was carried out with unique molecular identifiers. TCRdb redid the calling of the PCR reads with MiXCR, one entry per CDR3 protein. The table includes about 150,000 distinct CDR3 sequences, around 10% detected once. The sample was PBMCs, mostly from graft donor cells, taken 180 days after TCRalphabeta/CD19-depleted stem cell transplant. The receptors stem from a female patient between 2 and 10 years old who had a stem cell transplant for congenital amegakaryocytic thrombocytopenia, so the T cells may come from the graft donor.

This clonotype was seen many times. The chain is built from TRBV6-1 and TRBJ2-2; possibly TRBD2 for D (6 bases). The V gene lost 6 bases and the J gene lost 1 base, with 12 bases spanning the gap. Germline V CDR1 and CDR2: MNHNS, SASEGT. The CDR3 contains 15 residues. The CDR3 DNA reads TGTGCCAGCAGCGCCGGGACTTTGAACACCGGGGAGCTGTTTTTT. It specifies CASSAGTLNTGELFF.

This clonotype has ten or more counts. The gene calls are TRBV5-6 and TRBJ2-1; TRBD2 is a possible D gene (6 bases). Trimming cost V 4 bases and J 11 bases, with 13 bases left between them. Germline CDR1 reads SGHDT; CDR2 reads YYEEEE. The CDR3 runs 12 residues. The CDR3 DNA is TGTGCCAGCAGCCCAAGGACTAATCAGCAGTTCTTC. This sequence encodes CASSPRTNQQFF.

This chain uses TRBV28 with TRBJ1-6, with 9 bases identical to TRBD1. With V trimmed by 6 bases and J by 6 bases, 6 bases remained unmatched. Germline lookup yields CDR1 MDHEN and CDR2 SYDVKM. This CDR3 has 15 residues. In DNA, the CDR3 is TGTGCCAGCAGGCAGGGGACAGGGATTAATTCACCCCTCCACTTT. The encoded protein is CASRQGTGINSPLHF.

There are many counts of this clonotype. The chain couples TRBV3-1 to TRBJ2-1; 12 bases agree with TRBD2. The CDR3 is 14 residues long. The J segment lost 7 bases and the V segment lost 4 bases, leaving 2 bases of the junction unmatched. The germline V gene encodes CDR1 LGHDT and CDR2 YNNKEL (reference sequence). The CDR3 region is CASSPTSGGNEQFF. The CDR3 DNA reads as TGTGCCAGCAGCCCTACTAGCGGGGGGAATGAGCAGTTCTTC.

Many counts were recorded for this clonotype. This sequence joins TRBV5-1 and TRBJ2-3, with TRBD2 as a possible D gene (5 bases). Between the trimmed V and J ends, which lost 2 bases and 5 bases, there was a span of 6 bases. Germline values: CDR1 SGHRS, CDR2 YFSETQ. The CDR3 is 12 residues long. This CDR3 is CASSFGVDTQYF. CDR3 coding DNA: TGCGCCAGCAGCTTCGGGGTAGATACGCAGTATTTT.

This clonotype was observed at least ten times. J is TRBJ2-1 and V is TRBV24-1; D uncertain. Trimming took off 0 bases at V and 7 bases at J, with 6 bases between the two ends. The CDR3 has 13 residues. The germline V gene has CDR1 KGHDR and CDR2 SFDVKD. CDR3 DNA: TGTGCCACCAGTGATTTGGAGCCGAATGAGCAGTTCTTC. Translated, it gives CATSDLEPNEQFF.

This clonotype occurred many times. The V call is TRBV5-1, the J call TRBJ2-3, with 7 bases that match TRBD1. In germline, CDR1 is SGHRS, CDR2 YFSETQ. The V segment lost 4 bases and the J segment 1 base; nucleotides outside the gene matches: 6. The CDR3 covers 15 residues. CDR3 region: CASSPRQGRTDTQYF. DNA for the CDR3: TGCGCCAGCAGCCCCCGACAGGGCCGCACAGATACGCAGTATTTT.

This clonotype appeared many times. The V gene is TRBV5-1, the J gene TRBJ2-4; no reliable D call. CDR1 and CDR2 from the germline V gene are SGHRS and YFSETQ. This CDR3 region has 15 residues. The ends were cut back, 0 bases at V and 3 bases at J, with 10 bases in the middle. The CDR3 reads CASSLVGDGKNIQYF. CDR3 nucleotides: TGCGCCAGCAGCTTGGTGGGTGATGGCAAAAACATTCAGTACTTC. Filled out from reference TRBV5-1 and TRBJ2-4, the complete variable domain reads KAGVTQTPRYLIKTRGQQVTLSCSPISGHRSVSWYQQTPGQGLQFLFEYFSETQRNKGNFPGRFSGRQFSNSRSEMNVSTLELGDSALYLCASSLVGDGKNIQYFGAGTRLSVL.

This chain uses TRBV20-1 with TRBJ2-7; 7 nucleotides agree with TRBD2. Losses at the gene ends were 4 bases for V and 6 bases for J; bases not matched to a gene: 12. Per germline, CDR1 DFQATT and CDR2 SNEGSKA (reference sequence). This CDR3 is built from 14 residues. CDR3: CSAKRSGVYSEQYF. CDR3 coding DNA: TGCAGTGCTAAGCGGAGCGGGGTTTATTCCGAGCAGTACTTC.

This clonotype has more than one count but fewer than ten. The rearrangement links TRBV12-3 or TRBV12-4 to TRBJ1-1; D not certain. With 6 bases removed from V and 2 bases from J, the gap between germline ends came to 13 bases. The CDR3 is 14 residues long. The CDR3 is CASSRSWLNTEAFF. CDR3 coding DNA: TGTGCCAGCAGCCGATCTTGGCTTAACACTGAAGCTTTCTTT.

This clonotype was seen more than once but under ten times. The genes are TRBV30 and TRBJ2-7; the match to TRBD1 covers 9 bases. This CDR3 contains 13 residues. The junction had 9 bases not matched to a gene; V was cut back by 5 bases and J by 7 bases. Germline V gene data show CDR1 as GTSNPN and CDR2 as SVGIG (reference sequence). The CDR3 region is CAWDRGIVTEQYF. CDR3 in DNA: TGTGCCTGGGACAGGGGGATAGTTACAGAGCAGTACTTC.

This clonotype came up many times. V gene TRBV19 combines with J gene TRBJ1-5; D unclear. The CDR3 runs to 15 residues. V was pared by 6 bases and J by 1 base, with 13 bases between. Germline loops: CDR1 LNHDA, CDR2 SQIVND (reference sequence). CDR3 bases: TGTGCCAGTAGCATCCGATGGTCCAGCAATCAGCCCCAGCATTTT. Its protein is CASSIRWSSNQPQHF.

A word on this clonotype: Being one base from a much bigger clone, this may be a read error. The chain carries TRBV5-6 and TRBJ1-1, with D uncertain. The CDR3 covers 14 residues. CDR1 and CDR2 from the germline V gene are SGHDT and YYEEEE. The CDR3 protein is CASSLGHMNTEAVF. Here the CDR3 DNA reads TGTGCCAGCAGCTTGGGACACATGAACACTGAAGCTGTCTTT.

This clonotype has a handful of counts. The gene calls are TRBV28 and TRBJ1-3; 8 bases line up with TRBD1. This CDR3 contains 15 residues. Germline values: CDR1 MDHEN, CDR2 SYDVKM. The junction had 7 bases not matched to a gene; V was cut back by 6 bases and J by 3 bases. CDR3 loop: CASRTPTGVGNTIYF. The CDR3 nucleotides are TGTGCCAGCAGAACACCGACAGGGGTTGGAAACACCATATATTTT. The full variable domain, completed using reference TRBV28 and TRBJ1-3, is DVKVTQSSRYLVKRTGEKVFLECVQDMDHENMFWYRQDPGLGLRLIYFSYDVKMKEKGDIPEGYSVSREKKERFSLILESASTNQTSMYLCASRTPTGVGNTIYFGEGSWLTVV.

The J gene is TRBJ2-5, the V gene TRBV20-1, with D possibly matching TRBD2 (5 bases). The germline gives CDR1 DFQATT, CDR2 SNEGSKA (reference sequence). The CDR3 covers 12 residues. Trimming left V 3 bases short and J 9 bases short, with 14 bases between. CDR3 DNA: TGCAGTGCTAGTGCGGCAACGAGGGCCCAGTACTTC. Protein sequence: CSASAATRAQYF.

This clonotype was observed a handful of times. This chain links TRBV6-5 with TRBJ2-7; D might be TRBD1 or TRBD2, each matching 6 bases. The CDR3 covers 16 residues. Germline assignment: CDR1 MNHEY and CDR2 SVGAGI. V was pared by 8 bases and J by 0 bases, with 20 bases between. CDR3 in amino acids: CASVMYRAGGSYEQYF. The CDR3 DNA reads TGTGCCAGCGTAATGTACAGGGCCGGGGGCTCCTACGAGCAGTACTTC.

This clonotype was recorded a few times. This chain uses TRBV20-1 with TRBJ2-1, with 11 bases identical to TRBD2. The CDR3 covers 14 residues. Germline V lookup: CDR1 DFQATT, CDR2 SNEGSKA (reference sequence). V dropped 6 bases and J dropped 5; count of bases not matched to a gene: 6. CDR3 amino acids: CSALAGGGHNEQFF. As DNA, the CDR3 is TGCAGTGCCCTAGCGGGAGGAGGCCACAATGAGCAGTTCTTC.

This clonotype has a handful of counts. J is TRBJ2-7 and V is TRBV3-1; 11 bases line up with TRBD2. J was trimmed by 7 bases and V by 3 bases; bases with no gene match: 5. This CDR3 spans 14 amino acids. Germline V CDR1 and CDR2: LGHDT, YNNKEL (reference sequence). The CDR3 coding sequence is TGTGCCAGCAGCCAGGCTAGCGGGAGGAGGGAGCAGTACTTC. Translation: CASSQASGRREQYF.

The table lists this clonotype with many counts. The chain links TRBV20-1 to TRBJ2-5; no definite D call. Trimming took 5 bases from V and 4 from J, leaving 8 bases between them. Per the germline V gene, CDR1 is DFQATT and CDR2 is SNEGSKA (reference sequence). The CDR3 sequence is 11 residues long. CDR3 coding DNA: TGCAGTGCTGGGCCCCGAGAGACCCAGTACTTC. Translation gives CSAGPRETQYF.

This clonotype qualifies as medium-sized. The V and J genes are TRBV28 and TRBJ2-1; possibly TRBD1 or TRBD2 for D (5 bases each). The CDR3 is 15 residues long. Germline V gene lookup returns CDR1 MDHEN and CDR2 SYDVKM. With 4 bases removed from V and 3 bases from J, the gap between germline ends came to 13 bases. CDR3 protein: CASSSGTYLYNEQFF. In DNA, the CDR3 is TGTGCCAGCAGTTCCGGGACCTACCTCTACAATGAGCAGTTCTTC.

The J gene is TRBJ2-7, the V gene TRBV20-1; D gene uncertain. This CDR3 region has 12 residues. Germline-derived CDR1 and CDR2 are DFQATT and SNEGSKA (reference sequence). V lost 4 bases to trimming and J lost 4 bases, with 11 bases between them. The CDR3 protein is CSATRPRYEQYF. CDR3 bases: TGCAGTGCTACAAGACCGAGGTACGAGCAGTACTTC.

This clonotype was counted a few times. The chain carries TRBV11-3 and TRBJ2-1; TRBD1 is a possible D gene (5 bases). The V gene's germline CDR1 is SGHNT and CDR2 YENEEA. The CDR3 spans 14 residues. Trimming removed 3 bases from V and 5 bases from J, with 11 bases in between. The CDR3 is CASSFDSSNNEQFF. The CDR3, as DNA: TGTGCCAGCAGCTTCGACAGTTCCAACAATGAGCAGTTCTTC. Together with reference TRBV11-3 and TRBJ2-1, the CDR3 gives the full variable domain: EAGVVQSPRYKIIEKKQPVAFWCNPISGHNTLYWYLQNLGQGPELLIRYENEEAVDDSQLPKDRFSAERLKGVDSTLKIQPAELGDSAVYLCASSFDSSNNEQFFGPGTRLTVL.

In this sample, this clonotype turned up a few times. The chain couples TRBV5-1 to TRBJ1-4, with D unresolved. The V and J ends lost 4 bases and 5 bases respectively, with 12 bases between them. CDR1 and CDR2 from the germline V gene are SGHRS and YFSETQ. The CDR3 spans 14 residues. In DNA, the CDR3 is TGCGCCAGCAGCCCGTCGATCAGCAATGAAAAACTGTTTTTT. Residues: CASSPSISNEKLFF. Full variable domain (remainder filled in from reference TRBV5-1 and TRBJ1-4): KAGVTQTPRYLIKTRGQQVTLSCSPISGHRSVSWYQQTPGQGLQFLFEYFSETQRNKGNFPGRFSGRQFSNSRSEMNVSTLELGDSALYLCASSPSISNEKLFFGSGTQLSVL.

A few counts support this clonotype. V gene TRBV4-2 combines with J gene TRBJ2-3, with 8 bases matching TRBD2. The V and J ends lost 1 base and 3 bases, in that order; junction bases with no gene match: 3. CDR1 is LGHNA, CDR2 YNFKEQ, per germline. The CDR3 has 15 residues. CDR3 sequence reads: CASSQVASGTDTQYF. The DNA for the CDR3 is TGTGCCAGCAGCCAAGTGGCTAGCGGGACAGATACGCAGTATTTT.

On this clonotype itself: One end of the junction fails to match germline, which may point to a read error. This chain uses TRBV5-1 with TRBJ2-2; TRBD2 might be the D (5 bases). Germline V CDR1 and CDR2: SGHRS, YFSETQ. This CDR3 comprises 14 residues. CDR3: CSSSGDIYTGELFF. The DNA for the CDR3 is TGCTCCAGCAGCGGAGACATTTACACCGGGGAGCTGTTTTTT.